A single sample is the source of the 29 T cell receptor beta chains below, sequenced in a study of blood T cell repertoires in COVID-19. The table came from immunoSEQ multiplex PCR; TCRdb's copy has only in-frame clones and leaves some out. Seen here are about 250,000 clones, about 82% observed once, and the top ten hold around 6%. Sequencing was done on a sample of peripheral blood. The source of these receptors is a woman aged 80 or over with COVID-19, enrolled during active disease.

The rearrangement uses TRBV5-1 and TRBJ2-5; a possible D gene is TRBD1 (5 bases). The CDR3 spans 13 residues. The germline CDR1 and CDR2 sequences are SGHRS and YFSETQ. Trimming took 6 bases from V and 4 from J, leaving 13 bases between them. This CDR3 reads CASTLDSTETQYF. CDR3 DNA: TGCGCCAGCACCCTAGACAGCACAGAGACCCAGTACTTC.

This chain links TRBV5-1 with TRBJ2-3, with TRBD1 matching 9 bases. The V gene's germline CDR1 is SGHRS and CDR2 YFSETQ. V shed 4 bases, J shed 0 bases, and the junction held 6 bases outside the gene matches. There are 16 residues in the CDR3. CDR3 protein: CASSDIQGASTDTQYF. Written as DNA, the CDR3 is TGCGCCAGCAGCGATATACAGGGGGCGAGCACAGATACGCAGTATTTT.

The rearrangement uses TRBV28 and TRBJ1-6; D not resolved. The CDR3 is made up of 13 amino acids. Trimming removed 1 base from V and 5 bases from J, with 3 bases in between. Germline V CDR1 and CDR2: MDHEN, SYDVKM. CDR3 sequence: CASSLFNNSPLHF. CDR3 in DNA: TGTGCCAGCAGTTTATTTAATAATTCACCCCTCCACTTT.

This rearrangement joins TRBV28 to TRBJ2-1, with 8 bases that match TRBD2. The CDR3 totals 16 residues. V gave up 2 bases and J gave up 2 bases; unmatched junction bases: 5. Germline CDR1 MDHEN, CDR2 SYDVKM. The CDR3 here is CASSLRGGPPYNEQFF. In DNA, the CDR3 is TGTGCCAGCAGTTTACGCGGGGGGCCCCCCTACAATGAGCAGTTCTTC. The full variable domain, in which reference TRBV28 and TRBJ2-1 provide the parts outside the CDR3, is DVKVTQSSRYLVKRTGEKVFLECVQDMDHENMFWYRQDPGLGLRLIYFSYDVKMKEKGDIPEGYSVSREKKERFSLILESASTNQTSMYLCASSLRGGPPYNEQFFGPGTRLTVL.

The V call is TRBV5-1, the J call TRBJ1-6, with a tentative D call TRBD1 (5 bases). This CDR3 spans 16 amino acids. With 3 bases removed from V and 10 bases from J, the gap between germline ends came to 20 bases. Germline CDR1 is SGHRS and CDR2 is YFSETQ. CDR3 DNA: TGCGCCAGCAGCTCCCAGGCCCCCGGGAGGGGATCACCCCTCCACTTT. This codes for CASSSQAPGRGSPLHF.

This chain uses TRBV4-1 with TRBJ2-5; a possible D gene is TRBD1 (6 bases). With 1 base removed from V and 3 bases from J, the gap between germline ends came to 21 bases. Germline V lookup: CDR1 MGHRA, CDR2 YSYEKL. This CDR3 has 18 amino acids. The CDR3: CASSQVGASQRQEETQYF. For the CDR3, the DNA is TGCGCCAGCAGCCAAGTGGGGGCTAGCCAACGCCAAGAAGAGACCCAGTACTTC.

The CDR3 is CASSLGASQNQPQHF. In DNA, the CDR3 is TGCGCCAGCAGCCTTGGGGCCAGTCAGAATCAGCCCCAGCATTTT. The rearrangement uses TRBV4-1 and TRBJ1-5, with D possibly matching TRBD1 (5 bases). The CDR3 contains 15 residues. V was clipped by 4 bases and J by 4 bases, with 14 bases between them. Germline V gene sequence: CDR1 MGHRA, CDR2 YSYEKL.

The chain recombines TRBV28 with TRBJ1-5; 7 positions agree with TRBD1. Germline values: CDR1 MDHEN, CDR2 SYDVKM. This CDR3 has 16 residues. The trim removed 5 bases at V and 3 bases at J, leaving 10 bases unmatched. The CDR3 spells CASSRYQGGANQPQHF. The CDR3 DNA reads TGTGCCAGCAGTAGATACCAAGGGGGCGCCAATCAGCCCCAGCATTTT.

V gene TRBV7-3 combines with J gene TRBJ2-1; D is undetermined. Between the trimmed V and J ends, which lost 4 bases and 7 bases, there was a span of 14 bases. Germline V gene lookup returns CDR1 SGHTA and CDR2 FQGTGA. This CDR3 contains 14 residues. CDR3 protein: CASSYSHSSNEQFF. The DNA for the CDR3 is TGTGCCAGCAGCTATTCACATTCATCGAATGAGCAGTTCTTC.

The DNA for the CDR3 is TGTGCCAGTAGAAAATCCCAGGGGACTGAAGCTTTCTTT. This gives the protein CASRKSQGTEAFF. The chain combines TRBV19 with TRBJ1-1, with TRBD1 as a possible D gene (6 bases). Between the trimmed V and J ends, which lost 6 bases and 5 bases, there was a span of 13 bases. Germline V gives CDR1 LNHDA, CDR2 SQIVND (reference sequence). The length of the CDR3 is 13 residues.

The CDR3 loop is CASSFSQGTGGLNIQYF. DNA for the CDR3: TGTGCCAGCAGCTTTTCTCAAGGGACAGGGGGTTTAAACATTCAGTACTTC. This sequence joins TRBV5-6 and TRBJ2-4; 11 bases map to TRBD1. V lost 2 bases to trimming and J lost 6 bases; unmatched junction nucleotides: 10. CDR3 size: 17 residues. Germline V gene data show CDR1 as SGHDT and CDR2 as YYEEEE.

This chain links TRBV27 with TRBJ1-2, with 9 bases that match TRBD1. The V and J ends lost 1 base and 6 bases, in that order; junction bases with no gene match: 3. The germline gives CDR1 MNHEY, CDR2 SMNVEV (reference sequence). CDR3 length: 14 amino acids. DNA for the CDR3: TGTGCCAGCAGTTTATATGGGACAGGGAATGGCTACACCTTC. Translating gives CASSLYGTGNGYTF.

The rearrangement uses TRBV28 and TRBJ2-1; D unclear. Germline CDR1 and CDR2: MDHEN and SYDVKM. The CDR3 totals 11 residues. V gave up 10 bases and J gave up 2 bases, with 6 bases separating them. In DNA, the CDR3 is TGTGCCACAGATACCTACAATGAGCAGTTCTTC. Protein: CATDTYNEQFF.

CDR3: CASSLVETGGYNEQFF. Written as DNA, the CDR3 is TGCGCCAGCAGCTTGGTCGAGACAGGGGGCTACAATGAGCAGTTCTTC. This chain uses TRBV5-1 with TRBJ2-1; 9 bases match TRBD1. Germline V gene data show CDR1 as SGHRS and CDR2 as YFSETQ. This CDR3 has 16 residues. Trimming took 0 bases from V and 3 from J; bases not matched to a gene: 4. The whole variable domain, filled in from reference TRBV5-1 and TRBJ2-1, reads KAGVTQTPRYLIKTRGQQVTLSCSPISGHRSVSWYQQTPGQGLQFLFEYFSETQRNKGNFPGRFSGRQFSNSRSEMNVSTLELGDSALYLCASSLVETGGYNEQFFGPGTRLTVL.

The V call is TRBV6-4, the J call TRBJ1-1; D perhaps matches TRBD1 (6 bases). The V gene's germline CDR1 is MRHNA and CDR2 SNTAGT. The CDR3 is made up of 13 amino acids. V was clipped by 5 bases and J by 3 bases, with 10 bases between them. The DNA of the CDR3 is TGTGCCAGCAGTCGGTACAGGGACACTGAAGCTTTCTTT. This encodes CASSRYRDTEAFF.

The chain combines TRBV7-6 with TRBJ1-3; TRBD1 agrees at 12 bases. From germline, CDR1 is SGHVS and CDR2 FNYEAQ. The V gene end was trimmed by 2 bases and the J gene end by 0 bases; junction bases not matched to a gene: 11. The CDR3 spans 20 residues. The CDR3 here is CASSLKSGTGGSSSGNTIYF. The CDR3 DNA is TGTGCCAGCAGCTTAAAATCCGGGACAGGGGGCTCCTCCTCTGGAAACACCATATATTTT.

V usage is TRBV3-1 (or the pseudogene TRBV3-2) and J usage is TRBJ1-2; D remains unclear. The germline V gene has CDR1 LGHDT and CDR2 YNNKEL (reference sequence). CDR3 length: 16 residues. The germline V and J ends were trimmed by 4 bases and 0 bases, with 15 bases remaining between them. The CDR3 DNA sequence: TGTGCCAGCAGCCTACCCGGGGTAGAGACTAACTATGGCTACACCTTC. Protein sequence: CASSLPGVETNYGYTF.

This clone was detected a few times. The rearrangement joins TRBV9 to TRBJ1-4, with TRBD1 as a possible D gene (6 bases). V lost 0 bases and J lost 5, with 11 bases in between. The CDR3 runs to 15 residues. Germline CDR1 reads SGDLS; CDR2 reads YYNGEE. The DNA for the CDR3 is TGTGCCAGCAGCGTAGGGGGGCAGGGGAATGAAAAACTGTTTTTT. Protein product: CASSVGGQGNEKLFF.

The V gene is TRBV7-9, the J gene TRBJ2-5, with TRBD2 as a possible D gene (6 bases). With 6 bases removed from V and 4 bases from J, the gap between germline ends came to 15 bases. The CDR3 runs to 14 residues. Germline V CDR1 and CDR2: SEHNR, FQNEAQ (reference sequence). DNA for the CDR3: TGTGCCAGCAGACTCTCCCAGGGAGGAGAGACCCAGTACTTC. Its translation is CASRLSQGGETQYF.

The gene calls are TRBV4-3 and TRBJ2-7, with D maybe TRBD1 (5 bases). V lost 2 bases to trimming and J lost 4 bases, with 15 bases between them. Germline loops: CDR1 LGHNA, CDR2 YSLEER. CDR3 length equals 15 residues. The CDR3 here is CASSQTTVPQYEQYF. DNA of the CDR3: TGCGCCAGCAGCCAAACGACAGTGCCCCAGTACGAGCAGTACTTC.

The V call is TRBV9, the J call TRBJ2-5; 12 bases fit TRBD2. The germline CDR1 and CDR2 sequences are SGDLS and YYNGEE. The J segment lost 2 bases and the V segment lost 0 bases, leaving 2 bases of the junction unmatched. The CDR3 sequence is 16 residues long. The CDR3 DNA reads TGTGCCAGCAGCGTAGGGACTAGCGGGGTACAAGAGACCCAGTACTTC. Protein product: CASSVGTSGVQETQYF.

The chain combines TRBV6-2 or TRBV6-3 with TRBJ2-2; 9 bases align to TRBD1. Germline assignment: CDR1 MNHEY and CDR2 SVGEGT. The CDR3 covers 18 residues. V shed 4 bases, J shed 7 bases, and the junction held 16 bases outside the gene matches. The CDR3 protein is CASSSQYSGQGAIGELFF. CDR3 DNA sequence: TGTGCCAGCAGTTCCCAATACTCGGGACAGGGCGCTATCGGGGAGCTGTTTTTT.

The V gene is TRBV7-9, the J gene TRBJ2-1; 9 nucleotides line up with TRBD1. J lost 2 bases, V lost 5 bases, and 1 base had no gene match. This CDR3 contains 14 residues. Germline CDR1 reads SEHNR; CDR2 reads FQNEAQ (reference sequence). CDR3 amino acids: CASSRTGAYNEQFF. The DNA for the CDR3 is TGTGCCAGCAGCCGGACAGGGGCCTACAATGAGCAGTTCTTC.

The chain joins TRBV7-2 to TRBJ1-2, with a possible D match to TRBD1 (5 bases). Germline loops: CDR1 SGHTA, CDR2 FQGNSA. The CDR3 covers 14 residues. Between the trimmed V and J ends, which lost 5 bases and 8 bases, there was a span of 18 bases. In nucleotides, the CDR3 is TGTGCCAGCAGCCGCTTTTCTGGGGGGGAGGGCTACACCTTC. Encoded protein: CASSRFSGGEGYTF.

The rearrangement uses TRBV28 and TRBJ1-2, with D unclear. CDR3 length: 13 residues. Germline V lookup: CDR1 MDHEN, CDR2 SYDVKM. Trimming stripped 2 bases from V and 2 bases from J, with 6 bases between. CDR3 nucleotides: TGTGCCAGCAGTTTACCGGTGAACTATGGCTACACCTTC. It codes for CASSLPVNYGYTF.

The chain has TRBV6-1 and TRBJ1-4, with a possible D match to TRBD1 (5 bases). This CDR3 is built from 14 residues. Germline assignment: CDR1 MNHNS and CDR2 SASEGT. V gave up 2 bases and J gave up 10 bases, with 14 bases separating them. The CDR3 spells CASSERQTSAKLFF. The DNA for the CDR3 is TGTGCCAGCAGTGAACGACAGACGTCTGCAAAACTGTTTTTT.

CDR3 coding DNA: TGTGCCAGCAGTGAATTTAGGGGATATGGAAAACTGTTTTTT. This encodes CASSEFRGYGKLFF. The chain has TRBV6-1 and TRBJ1-4; possibly TRBD1 for D (5 bases). The ends were cut back, 2 bases at V and 10 bases at J, with 14 bases in the middle. Germline V gene sequence: CDR1 MNHNS, CDR2 SASEGT. CDR3 length equals 14 residues.

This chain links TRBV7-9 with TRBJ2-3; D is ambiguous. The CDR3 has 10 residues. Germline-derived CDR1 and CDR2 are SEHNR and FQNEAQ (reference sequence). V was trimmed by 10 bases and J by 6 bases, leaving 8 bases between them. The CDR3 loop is CAIHFDTQYF. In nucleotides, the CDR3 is TGTGCCATCCACTTCGATACGCAGTATTTT. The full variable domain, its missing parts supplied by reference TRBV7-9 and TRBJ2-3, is DTGVSQNPRHKITKRGQNVTFRCDPISEHNRLYWYRQTLGQGPEFLTYFQNEAQLEKSRLLSDRFSAERPKGSFSTLEIQRTEQGDSAMYLCAIHFDTQYFGPGTRLTVL.

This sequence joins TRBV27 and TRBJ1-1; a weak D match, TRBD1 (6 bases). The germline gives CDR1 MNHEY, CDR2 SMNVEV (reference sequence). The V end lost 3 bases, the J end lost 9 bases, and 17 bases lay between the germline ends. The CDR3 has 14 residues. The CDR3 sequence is CASSFFSLGQQAFF. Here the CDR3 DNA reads TGTGCCAGCAGTTTTTTTTCTTTAGGACAGCAAGCTTTCTTT.